This T cell receptor beta chain came from a study of CD8 T cells in Susac syndrome. Sequencing of TCR beta was undertaken in CD8+ and CD4+ T cells derived from blood. An amount of RNA that ranged from about 0.45 to 1 ug was reverse transcribed with random hexamers. Across 54 Vbeta and 13 Jbeta, TCR beta CDR3 was amplified with immunoSEQ multiplex PCR. Using its own MiXCR run on the immunoSEQ multiplex PCR reads, TCRdb lists one record per CDR3 protein. The table has about 140,000 distinct CDR3 sequences, 85% to 95% seen once. Germline assignment: CDR1 SGHTA and CDR2 FQGNSA. There are 13 residues in the CDR3. V was pared by 8 bases and J by 4 bases, with 14 bases between.

The origin of this receptor is a human donor with multiple sclerosis. Sequenced material: CD4+ T cells from PBMCs. The rearrangement uses TRBV7-2 and TRBJ1-2; TRBD1 is a possible D gene (6 bases). CDR3 sequence reads: CASLSGRGYGYTF. The CDR3 DNA reads as TGTGCCAGCCTCTCTGGCAGGGGCTATGGCTACACCTTC.